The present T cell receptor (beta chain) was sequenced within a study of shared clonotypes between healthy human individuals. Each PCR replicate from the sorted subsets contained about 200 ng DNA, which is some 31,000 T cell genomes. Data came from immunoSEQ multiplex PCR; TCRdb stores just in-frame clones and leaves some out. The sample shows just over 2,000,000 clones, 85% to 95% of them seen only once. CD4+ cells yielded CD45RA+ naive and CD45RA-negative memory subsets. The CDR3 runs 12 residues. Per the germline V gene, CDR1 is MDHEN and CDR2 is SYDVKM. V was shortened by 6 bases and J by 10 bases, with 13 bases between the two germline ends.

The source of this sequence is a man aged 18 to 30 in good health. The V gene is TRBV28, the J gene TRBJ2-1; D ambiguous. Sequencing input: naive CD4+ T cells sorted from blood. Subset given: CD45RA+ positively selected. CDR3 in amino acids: CASSPYSGEQFF. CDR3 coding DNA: TGTGCCAGCAGCCCGTACAGTGGGGAGCAGTTCTTC.